This passage covers 19 T cell receptor beta chains from one sample sequenced in a study of T-cell reconstitution after alpha-beta-depleted transplantation in children. It was with unique molecular identifiers that the TCRbeta library was prepared. TCRdb re-called the PCR reads through MiXCR, storing one row per CDR3 protein. The sample has about 210,000 distinct CDR3 sequences; around a sixth are singletons. This sample comprised PBMCs, mostly from graft donor cells, obtained 360 days after TCRalphabeta/CD19-depleted stem cell transplant. Receptor source: a male patient between 2 and 10 years old who had a stem cell transplant for acute lymphoblastic leukemia, so the T cells may come from the graft donor.

The rearrangement links TRBV28 to TRBJ1-1; D is undetermined. Germline assignment: CDR1 MDHEN and CDR2 SYDVKM. The CDR3 covers 14 residues. Trimming left V 7 bases short and J 2 bases short, with 14 bases between. For the CDR3, the DNA is TGTGCCAGCACCCTTGCAGGTGACAACACTGAAGCTTTCTTT. This sequence encodes CASTLAGDNTEAFF.

This sequence joins TRBV25-1 and TRBJ1-6, with 8 nucleotides matching TRBD1. This CDR3 has 15 amino acids. Germline trimming cut 1 base from V and 7 bases from J; bases unmatched to any gene: 3. Germline lookup yields CDR1 MGHDK and CDR2 SYGVNS. The CDR3 sequence is CASSELDRENSPLHF. For the CDR3, the DNA is TGTGCCAGCAGTGAATTGGACAGGGAGAATTCACCCCTCCACTTT.

The chain couples TRBV4-1 to TRBJ2-7; D is possibly TRBD1 or TRBD2 (6 bases each). V was trimmed by 0 bases and J by 4 bases, leaving 16 bases between them. Germline assignment: CDR1 MGHRA and CDR2 YSYEKL. The CDR3 loop spans 16 amino acids. Here the CDR3 DNA reads TGCGCCAGCAGCCAAGATGTAAGGGGGGCTGCTTACGAGCAGTACTTC. Translated, it gives CASSQDVRGAAYEQYF.

This chain joins TRBV4-3 and TRBJ2-5; unclear D gene. Germline V gives CDR1 LGHNA, CDR2 YSLEER. The CDR3 sequence is 15 residues long. The V gene lost 0 bases and the J gene lost 2 bases, with 10 bases spanning the gap. This chain's CDR3 is CASSQDRGLQETQYF. As DNA, the CDR3 is TGCGCCAGCAGCCAAGATCGAGGTCTACAAGAGACCCAGTACTTC.

This clonotype was detected a few times. The rearrangement uses TRBV12-3 or TRBV12-4 and TRBJ2-3, with D unresolved. V lost 3 bases and J 6 bases, leaving 13 bases between the germline ends. CDR3 length equals 14 residues. CDR3 amino acids: CASSLVPGLDTQYF. The CDR3 nucleotides read TGTGCCAGCAGTTTGGTCCCTGGTCTGGATACGCAGTATTTT.

J is TRBJ2-5 and V is TRBV29-1; D is possibly TRBD1 (5 bases). Trimming cost V 5 bases and J 1 base, with 8 bases left between them. CDR1 and CDR2 (germline): SQVTM, ANQGSEA. This CDR3 is built from 12 residues. The CDR3 coding sequence is TGCAGCGTTTACAGGAGCCAAGAGACCCAGTACTTC. Translating gives CSVYRSQETQYF.

This clonotype was picked up a small number of times. V is TRBV7-9 and J is TRBJ2-1; possibly TRBD1 for D (6 bases). The CDR3 has 12 residues. In germline, CDR1 is SEHNR, CDR2 FQNEAQ (reference sequence). Between the trimmed V and J ends, which lost 6 bases and 10 bases, there was a span of 13 bases. This CDR3 is CASSSDRLEQFF. The CDR3 coding sequence is TGTGCCAGCAGTTCGGACAGACTGGAGCAGTTCTTC.

This clonotype was seen more than once but under ten times. CDR3 sequence reads: CASSFQSGTSEQYF. For the CDR3, the DNA is TGTGCCAGCAGTTTTCAGTCTGGAACGTCCGAGCAGTACTTC. The chain combines TRBV27 with TRBJ2-7; D ambiguous. Trimming pared 3 bases from V and 6 bases from J, leaving 15 bases between. The CDR3 is 14 residues long. The germline V gene encodes CDR1 MNHEY and CDR2 SMNVEV (reference sequence).

This clonotype was seen many times. The chain couples TRBV5-1 to TRBJ2-1; TRBD2 agrees at 9 bases. V shed 4 bases, J shed 10 bases, and the junction held 3 bases outside the gene matches. The CDR3 runs to 12 residues. Germline CDR1 reads SGHRS; CDR2 reads YFSETQ. The CDR3 sequence: CASSPTSGEQFF. The CDR3 nucleotides are TGCGCCAGCAGCCCAACTAGCGGGGAGCAGTTCTTC.

This clonotype was recorded a few times. The chain carries TRBV6-1 and TRBJ2-3, with 9 bases lining up with TRBD2. CDR1 and CDR2 (germline): MNHNS, SASEGT. The CDR3 has 18 amino acids. The J segment lost 2 bases and the V segment lost 2 bases, leaving 11 bases of the junction unmatched. This chain's CDR3 is CASSESIRAGGDTDTQYF. The CDR3 DNA reads TGTGCCAGCAGTGAATCAATTAGAGCGGGGGGAGACACAGATACGCAGTATTTT.

This clonotype occurred a few times. The J gene is TRBJ2-4, the V gene TRBV20-1; TRBD1 matches at 9 bases. The CDR3 consists of 15 residues. V shed 3 bases and J 4 bases; nucleotides not matched to a gene: 7. Germline CDR1 reads DFQATT; CDR2 reads SNEGSKA (reference sequence). Here the CDR3 reads CSASAWDREKNIQYF. The CDR3 DNA is TGCAGTGCTAGTGCCTGGGACAGGGAGAAAAACATTCAGTACTTC.

This clonotype was found a few times. The chain couples TRBV5-1 to TRBJ1-2, with D possibly matching TRBD1 (6 bases). Germline CDR1 reads SGHRS; CDR2 reads YFSETQ. The V end lost 1 base, the J end lost 3 bases, and 19 bases lay between the germline ends. This CDR3 comprises 17 residues. CDR3 nucleotides: TGCGCCAGCAGCTTGACTAGGGGGGTAGGGGTTGACTATGGCTACACCTTC. Translation: CASSLTRGVGVDYGYTF.

The chain has TRBV15 and TRBJ1-5; no definite D call. The V gene's germline CDR1 is LNHNV and CDR2 YYDKDF (reference sequence). V dropped 0 bases and J dropped 2 bases, with 17 bases sitting between them. The CDR3 is 18 residues long. The CDR3 DNA reads as TGTGCCACCAGCAGAGATGATGGGCTTACGTTAGGCAATCAGCCCCAGCATTTT. Translation gives CATSRDDGLTLGNQPQHF.

The V call is TRBV20-1, the J call TRBJ2-1; no clear D gene. Deletions cut 7 bases from V and 2 bases from J, with 15 bases between. CDR1 DFQATT and CDR2 SNEGSKA come from the germline V gene (reference sequence). This CDR3 comprises 14 residues. CDR3 in DNA: TGCAGTGATTACGGCACGGTCACCTACAATGAGCAGTTCTTC. Protein product: CSDYGTVTYNEQFF.

This clonotype was seen more than once but under ten times. The chain joins TRBV27 to TRBJ2-7; possibly TRBD1 or TRBD2 for D (7 bases each). The ends were cut back, 1 base at V and 2 bases at J, with 18 bases in the middle. CDR1 MNHEY and CDR2 SMNVEV come from the germline V gene (reference sequence). The CDR3 is 17 amino acids. CDR3 DNA: TGTGCCAGCAGTTTATTCGGGCAGGGGGGGCCAACCTACGAGCAGTACTTC. Translating gives CASSLFGQGGPTYEQYF.

The table lists this clonotype with a count of one. The chain combines TRBV6-2 or TRBV6-3 with TRBJ2-5; D tentatively reads TRBD1 or TRBD2 (5 bases each). Germline V gene data show CDR1 as MNHEY and CDR2 as SVGEGT. Trimming took off 8 bases at V and 2 bases at J, with 15 bases between the two ends. The CDR3 extends over 14 amino acids. The CDR3, as DNA: TGTGCCAGCGACCTTACGGGACGGCAAGAGACCCAGTACTTC. This codes for CASDLTGRQETQYF.

The chain is built from TRBV5-8 and TRBJ2-5; D could derive from TRBD1 or TRBD2 (5 bases each). The ends were cut back, 4 bases at V and 5 bases at J, with 21 bases in the middle. CDR3 length equals 16 residues. In germline, CDR1 is SGHTS, CDR2 YDEGEE. CDR3 sequence: CASSPARRGPGETQYF. DNA of the CDR3: TGTGCCAGCAGCCCAGCCCGTCGAGGGCCAGGGGAGACCCAGTACTTC.

This clonotype was counted a few times. The chain joins TRBV4-1 to TRBJ2-3, with no clear D. The length of the CDR3 is 15 residues. CDR1 and CDR2 from the germline V gene are MGHRA and YSYEKL. Trimming removed 1 base from V and 1 base from J, with 9 bases in between. The CDR3 DNA follows: TGCGCCAGCAGCCAAGGAGAACGCGGCACAGATACGCAGTATTTT. The encoded protein is CASSQGERGTDTQYF.

This clonotype came up a few times. The chain has TRBV29-1 and TRBJ2-3, with 9 bases lining up with TRBD2. The CDR3 extends over 14 amino acids. V lost 6 bases to trimming and J lost 5 bases; unmatched junction nucleotides: 9. CDR1 is SQVTM, CDR2 ANQGSEA, per germline. The CDR3 region has the DNA TGCAGCGTGAGGGGACTAGCCCGAGGAGATACGCAGTATTTT. Translation: CSVRGLARGDTQYF.